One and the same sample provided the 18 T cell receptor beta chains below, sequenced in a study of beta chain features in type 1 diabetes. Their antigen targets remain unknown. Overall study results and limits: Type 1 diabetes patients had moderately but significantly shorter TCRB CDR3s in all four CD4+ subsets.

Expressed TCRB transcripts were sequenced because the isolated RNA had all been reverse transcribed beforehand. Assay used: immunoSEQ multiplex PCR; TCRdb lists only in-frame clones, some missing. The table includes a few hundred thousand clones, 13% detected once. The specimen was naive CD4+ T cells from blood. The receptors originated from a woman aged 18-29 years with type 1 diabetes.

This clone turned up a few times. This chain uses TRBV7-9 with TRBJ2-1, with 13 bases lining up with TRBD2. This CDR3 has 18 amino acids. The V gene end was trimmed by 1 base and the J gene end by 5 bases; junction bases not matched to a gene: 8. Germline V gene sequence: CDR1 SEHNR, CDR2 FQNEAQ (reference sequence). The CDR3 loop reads CASSLVGGLAGTNNEQFF. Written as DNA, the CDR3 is TGTGCCAGCAGCTTAGTGGGGGGACTAGCGGGGACCAACAATGAGCAGTTCTTC. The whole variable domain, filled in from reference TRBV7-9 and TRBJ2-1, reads DTGVSQNPRHKITKRGQNVTFRCDPISEHNRLYWYRQTLGQGPEFLTYFQNEAQLEKSRLLSDRFSAERPKGSFSTLEIQRTEQGDSAMYLCASSLVGGLAGTNNEQFFGPGTRLTVL.

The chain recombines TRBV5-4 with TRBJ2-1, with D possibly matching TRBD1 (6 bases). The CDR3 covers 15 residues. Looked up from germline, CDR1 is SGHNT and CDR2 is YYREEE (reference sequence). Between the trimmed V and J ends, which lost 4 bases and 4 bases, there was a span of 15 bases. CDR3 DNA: TGTGCCAGCAGCCTCGGAACAGGGCTTTACAATGAGCAGTTCTTC. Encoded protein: CASSLGTGLYNEQFF.

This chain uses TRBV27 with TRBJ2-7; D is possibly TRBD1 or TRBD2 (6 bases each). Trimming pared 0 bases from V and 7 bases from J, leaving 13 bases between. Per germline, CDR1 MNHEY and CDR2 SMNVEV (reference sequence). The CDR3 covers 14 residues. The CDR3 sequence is CASSLSSLGGEQYV. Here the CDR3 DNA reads TGTGCCAGCAGTTTATCGTCCCTAGGGGGGGAGCAGTACGTC.

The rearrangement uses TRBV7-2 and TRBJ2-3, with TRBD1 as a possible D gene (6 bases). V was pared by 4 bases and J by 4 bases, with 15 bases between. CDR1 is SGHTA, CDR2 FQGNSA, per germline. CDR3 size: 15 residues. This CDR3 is CASSSRPGVADTQYF. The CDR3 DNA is TGTGCCAGCAGCTCCCGCCCAGGGGTTGCAGATACGCAGTATTTT.

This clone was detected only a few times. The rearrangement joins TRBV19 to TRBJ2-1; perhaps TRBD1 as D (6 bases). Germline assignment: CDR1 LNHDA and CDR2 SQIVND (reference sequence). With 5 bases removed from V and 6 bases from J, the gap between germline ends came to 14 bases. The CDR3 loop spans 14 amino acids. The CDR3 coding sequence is TGTGCCAGTAGTGTGGGGTGGGGGCGCAATGAGCAGTTCTTC. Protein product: CASSVGWGRNEQFF.

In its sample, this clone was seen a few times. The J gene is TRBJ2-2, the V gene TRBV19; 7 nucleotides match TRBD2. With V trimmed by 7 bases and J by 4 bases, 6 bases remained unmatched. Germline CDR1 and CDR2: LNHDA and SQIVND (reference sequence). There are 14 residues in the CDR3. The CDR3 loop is CASKRDIPTGELFF. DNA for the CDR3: TGTGCCAGTAAGCGGGATATCCCCACCGGGGAGCTGTTTTTT.

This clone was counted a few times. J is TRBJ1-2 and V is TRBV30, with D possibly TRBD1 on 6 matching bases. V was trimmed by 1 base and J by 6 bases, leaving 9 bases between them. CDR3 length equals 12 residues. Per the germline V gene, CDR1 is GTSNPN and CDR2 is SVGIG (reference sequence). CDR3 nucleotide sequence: TGTGCCTGGAGTGGTTACAGGGATGGCTACACCTTC. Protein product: CAWSGYRDGYTF.

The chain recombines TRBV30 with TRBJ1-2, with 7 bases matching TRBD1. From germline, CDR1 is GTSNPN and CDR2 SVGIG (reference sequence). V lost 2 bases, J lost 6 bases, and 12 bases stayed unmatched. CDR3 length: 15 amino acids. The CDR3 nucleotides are TGTGCCTGGAGTACGCACCCCGGGACAGTAAATGGCTACACCTTC. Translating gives CAWSTHPGTVNGYTF.

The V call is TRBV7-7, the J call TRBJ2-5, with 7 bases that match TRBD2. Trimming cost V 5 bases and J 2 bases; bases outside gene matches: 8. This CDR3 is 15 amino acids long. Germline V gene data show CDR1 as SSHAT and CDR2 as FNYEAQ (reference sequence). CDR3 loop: CASSPRGGSQETQYF. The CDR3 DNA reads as TGTGCCAGCAGCCCGAGGGGAGGGTCTCAAGAGACCCAGTACTTC.

The DNA of the CDR3 is TGCAGCGCCGGGGGGGGCATGAACACTGAAGCTTTCTTT. Its protein product is CSAGGGMNTEAFF. The V and J genes are TRBV29-1 and TRBJ1-1, with D perhaps matching TRBD1 (6 bases). Trimming stripped 7 bases from V and 0 bases from J, with 12 bases between. The germline gives CDR1 SQVTM, CDR2 ANQGSEA. There are 13 residues in the CDR3.

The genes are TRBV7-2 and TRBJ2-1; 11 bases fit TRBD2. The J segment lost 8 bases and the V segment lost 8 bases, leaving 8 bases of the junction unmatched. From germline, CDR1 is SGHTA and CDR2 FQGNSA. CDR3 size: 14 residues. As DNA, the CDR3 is TGTGCCAGCTGCGGGACTAGCGGTTTAGATGAGCAGTTCTTC. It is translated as CASCGTSGLDEQFF. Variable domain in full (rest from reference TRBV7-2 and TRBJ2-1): GAGVSQSPSNKVTEKGKDVELRCDPISGHTALYWYRQSLGQGLEFLIYFQGNSAPDKSGLPSDRFSAERTGGSVSTLTIQRTQQEDSAVYLCASCGTSGLDEQFFGPGTRLTVL.

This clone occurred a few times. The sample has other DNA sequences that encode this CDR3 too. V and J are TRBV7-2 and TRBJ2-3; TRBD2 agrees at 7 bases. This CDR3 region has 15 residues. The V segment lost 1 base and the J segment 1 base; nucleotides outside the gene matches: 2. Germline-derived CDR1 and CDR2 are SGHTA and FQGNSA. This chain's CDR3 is CASSLGTSGTDTQYF. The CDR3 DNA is TGTGCCAGCAGCTTAGGTACTAGCGGCACAGATACGCAGTATTTT.

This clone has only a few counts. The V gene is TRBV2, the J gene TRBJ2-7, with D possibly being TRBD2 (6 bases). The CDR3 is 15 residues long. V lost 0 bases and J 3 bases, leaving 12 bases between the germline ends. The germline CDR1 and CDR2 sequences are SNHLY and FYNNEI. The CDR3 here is CASSEAIGLYYEQYF. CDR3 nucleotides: TGTGCCAGCAGTGAAGCTATCGGACTATACTACGAGCAGTACTTC.

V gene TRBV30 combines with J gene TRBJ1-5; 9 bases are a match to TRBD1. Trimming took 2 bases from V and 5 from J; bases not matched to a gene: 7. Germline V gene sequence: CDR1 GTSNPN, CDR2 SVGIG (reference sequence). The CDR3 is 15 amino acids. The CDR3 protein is CAWSTWTGDHQPQHF. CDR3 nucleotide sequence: TGTGCCTGGAGTACCTGGACAGGGGACCATCAGCCCCAGCATTTT.

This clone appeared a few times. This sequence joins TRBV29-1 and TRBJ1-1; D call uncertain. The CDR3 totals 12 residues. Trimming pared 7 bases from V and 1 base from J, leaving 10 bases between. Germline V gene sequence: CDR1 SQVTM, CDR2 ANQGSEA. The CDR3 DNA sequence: TGCAGCGACCCCCGAGGGAACACTGAAGCTTTCTTT. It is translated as CSDPRGNTEAFF.

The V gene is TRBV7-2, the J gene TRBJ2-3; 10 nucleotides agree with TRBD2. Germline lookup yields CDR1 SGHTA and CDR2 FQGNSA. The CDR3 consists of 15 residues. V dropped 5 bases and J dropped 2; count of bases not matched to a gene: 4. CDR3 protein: CASSSSGRPTDTQYF. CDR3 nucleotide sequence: TGTGCCAGCAGCAGTAGCGGGAGGCCCACAGATACGCAGTATTTT.

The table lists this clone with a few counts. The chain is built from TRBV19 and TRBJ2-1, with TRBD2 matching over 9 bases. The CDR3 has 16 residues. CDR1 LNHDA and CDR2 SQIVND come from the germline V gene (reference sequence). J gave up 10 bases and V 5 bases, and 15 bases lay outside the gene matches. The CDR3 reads CASSPASRGRAGEQFF. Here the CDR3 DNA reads TGTGCCAGTAGTCCGGCTAGCCGCGGGAGGGCCGGAGAGCAGTTCTTC.

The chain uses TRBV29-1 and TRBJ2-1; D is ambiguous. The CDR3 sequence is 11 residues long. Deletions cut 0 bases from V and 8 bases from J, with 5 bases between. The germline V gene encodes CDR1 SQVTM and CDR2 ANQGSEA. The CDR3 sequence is CSVEDIDEQFF. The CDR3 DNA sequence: TGCAGCGTTGAAGATATAGATGAGCAGTTCTTC.